This TCR beta chain originates from a study of blood T cell repertoires in COVID-19 (dated by TCRdb to about 2020). Background for the entire study: Samples covering the acute and convalescent phases of COVID-19 were provided by collaborators in the United States, Italy and Spain. The prospective study material was composed of cDNA or gDNA derived from T cells, B-cell-depleted T cells, or PBMCs. Subjects who had been exposed to COVID-19, were actively infected with it, or had recovered from it provided the deeply sampled blood TCRbeta repertoires that made up the dataset. The repertoires were released in a freely available public database meant as a resource for research on the immune response to SARS-CoV-2. Samples came from the ongoing ImmuneRACE study (first 160 participants) plus 1,254 subjects from 6 global collaborators. The sample metadata nearly always contained a de-identified subject ID, COVID-19 status, age in years and sex. Where available, HLA class I and class II types were taken from metadata supplied by the sample provider and were not determined by assay-based typing.

The CDR1 and CDR2 encoded by the germline V gene are KGHDR and SFDVKD. V is reduced by 3 bases and J by 7 bases, leaving a spacing of 17 bases between them. CDR3 length: 15 amino acids, cysteine to phenylalanine. Only the CDR3 DNA stays, 45 bases, in frame from base 1. The immunoSEQ Assay, a bias-controlled multiplex PCR, was used to amplify TCRbeta CDR3 regions from genomic DNA. The paper's processing steps were these. Within the assay, amplification of reference gene primers was used to estimate how many nucleated cells each sample contained. Sequence reads were collapsed and filtered to measure the absolute abundance of every unique TCRbeta CDR3 rearrangement. Productive Simpson clonality was computed per sample as the square root of Simpson's diversity index over productive rearrangements. Imported from immuneACCESS, the table was reduced by TCRdb to in-frame sequences with V and J called. These copies leave out some clones; in studies compared against another copy, an unresolved V gene accounts for under half, and the cause of the remainder is not known. The V and J calls and clone size come from that table; D and trimming were worked out from the DNA. The sample table records 90,000 to 130,000 clones; around 80% of these occur just once. The top ten clonotypes cover roughly 0.83% of the sample.

Points on this clone: It has no known antigen specificity. Base qualities are not at hand, and no much larger clone is one base apart.

Paper-wide results and their limitations: The quantity of clinical and demographic metadata differed by source and by participant and was supplied without curation.

Whole blood was collected in K2EDTA tubes by collaborating institutions according to the institutions' own protocols. For TCRbeta analysis, collaborators shipped samples as frozen whole blood, isolated PBMCs, or DNA extracted from either of those sample types. The source is a woman in her 70s with acute or convalescent COVID-19. The sample comprised peripheral blood. The rearranged segments are TRBV24-1 and TRBJ2-5; D gene: possibly TRBD1, on 5 matching bases. The sequence in DNA is TGTGCCACCAGTGATCGGACACCGTCCGGATGGACCCAGTACTTC. This sequence encodes CATSDRTPSGWTQYF.